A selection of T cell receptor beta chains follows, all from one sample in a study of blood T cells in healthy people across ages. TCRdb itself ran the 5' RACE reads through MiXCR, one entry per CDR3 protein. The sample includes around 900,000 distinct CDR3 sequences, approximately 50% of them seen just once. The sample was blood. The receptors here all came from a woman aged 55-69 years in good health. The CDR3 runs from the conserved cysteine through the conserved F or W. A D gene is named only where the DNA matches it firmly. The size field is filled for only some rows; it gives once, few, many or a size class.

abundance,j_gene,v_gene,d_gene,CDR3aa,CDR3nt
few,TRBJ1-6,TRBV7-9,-,CASSLDPGLDNSPLHF,TGTGCCAGCAGCTTAGATCCAGGGCTCGATAATTCACCCCTCCACTTT
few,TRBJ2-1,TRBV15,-,CATSRDLGSPYNEQFF,TGTGCCACCAGCAGAGATCTGGGCAGCCCCTACAATGAGCAGTTCTTC
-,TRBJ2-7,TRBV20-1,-,CSARDQAGISYEQYF,TGCAGTGCTAGAGATCAGGCGGGGATCTCCTACGAGCAGTACTTC
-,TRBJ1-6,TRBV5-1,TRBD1,CASSHGQGVYSPLHF,TGCGCCAGCAGCCACGGACAGGGCGTTTATTCACCCCTCCACTTT
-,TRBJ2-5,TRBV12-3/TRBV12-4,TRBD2,CARHTGNPTSGTGCEWETQYF,TGTGCCAGACATACGGGGAATCCCACTAGCGGGACGGGGTGTGAATGGGAGACCCAGTACTTC
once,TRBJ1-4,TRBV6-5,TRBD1,CASSFFPPGGPGFGEKLFF,TGTGCCAGCAGTTTTTTTCCCCCAGGGGGGCCGGGTTTTGGTGAAAAACTGTTTTTT
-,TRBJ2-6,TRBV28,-,CASSLRTNVLTF,TGTGCCAGCAGTCTCCGCACCAACGTCCTGACTTTC
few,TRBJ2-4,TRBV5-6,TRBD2,CASSVLADTENIQYF,TGTGCCAGCAGCGTGCTAGCGGACACCGAAAACATTCAGTACTTC
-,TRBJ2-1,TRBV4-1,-,CASSQDLWYEQFF,TGCGCCAGCAGCCAAGACTTGTGGTATGAGCAGTTCTTC
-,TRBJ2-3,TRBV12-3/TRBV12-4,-,CASSPGGQKDTQYF,TGTGCCAGCAGCCCTGGTGGACAGAAAGATACGCAGTATTTT
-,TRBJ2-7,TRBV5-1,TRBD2,CASSPAGLAGRNEQYF,TGCGCCAGCAGCCCCGCCGGACTAGCGGGACGGAACGAGCAGTACTTC
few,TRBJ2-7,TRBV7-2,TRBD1,CASSLEPDRDEQYF,TGTGCCAGCAGCTTAGAACCAGACAGGGACGAGCAGTACTTC
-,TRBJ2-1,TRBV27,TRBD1,CASRRQGVGNEQFF,TGTGCCAGTAGGAGACAGGGGGTTGGCAATGAGCAGTTCTTC
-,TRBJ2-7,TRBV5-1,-,CASSLAPDSSYEQYF,TGCGCCAGCAGCTTGGCACCAGATAGCTCCTACGAGCAGTACTTC
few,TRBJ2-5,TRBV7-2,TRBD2,CASSLTMAGGETQYF,TGTGCCAGCAGCCTAACCATGGCGGGGGGAGAGACCCAGTACTTC
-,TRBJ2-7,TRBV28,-,CASKSPYEQYF,TGTGCCAGCAAGAGCCCCTACGAGCAGTACTTC
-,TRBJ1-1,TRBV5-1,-,CASRSGVRTEAFF,TGCGCCAGCCGCTCCGGGGTTCGGACTGAAGCTTTCTTT
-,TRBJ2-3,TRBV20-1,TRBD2,CSAIGTSGSTDTQYF,TGCAGTGCGATCGGGACTAGCGGGAGCACAGATACGCAGTATTTT
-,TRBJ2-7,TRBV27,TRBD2,CASSTGLAGEQYF,TGTGCCAGCAGCACCGGACTAGCGGGCGAGCAGTACTTC
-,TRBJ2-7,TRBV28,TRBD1,CASSLSGQGTYKQYF,TGTGCCAGCAGTTTATCGGGACAGGGGACTTACAAGCAGTACTTC
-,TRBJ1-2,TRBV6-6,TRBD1,CASSTQGNYGYTF,TGTGCCAGCAGTACACAGGGGAACTATGGCTACACCTTC
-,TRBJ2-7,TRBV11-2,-,CASSLGFLGQGYEQYF,TGTGCCAGCAGCTTAGGGTTTCTGGGGCAGGGTTACGAGCAGTACTTC
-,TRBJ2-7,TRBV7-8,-,CASSALGRDYEQYF,TGTGCCAGCAGCGCCCTGGGGCGGGACTACGAGCAGTACTTC
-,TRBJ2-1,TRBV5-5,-,CASSPPTNEQFF,TGTGCCAGCAGCCCTCCGACGAATGAGCAGTTCTTC
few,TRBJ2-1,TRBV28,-,CASSPAGEQFF,TGTGCCAGCAGCCCCGCGGGTGAGCAGTTCTTC
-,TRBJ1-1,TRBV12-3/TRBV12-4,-,CASRPGTSYREAFF,TGTGCCAGCAGACCCGGGACATCTTACAGGGAAGCTTTCTTT
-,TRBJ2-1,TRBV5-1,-,CASSLPGQPYNEQFF,TGCGCCAGCAGCTTGCCGGGACAACCCTACAATGAGCAGTTCTTC
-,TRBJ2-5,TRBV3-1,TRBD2,CASSQEAGRAGVNEQYF,TGTGCCAGCAGCCAAGAGGCTGGGCGAGCGGGGGTAAATGAGCAGTACTTC
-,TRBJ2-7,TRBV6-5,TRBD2,CASSYAGTSDRSYEQYF,TGTGCCAGCAGTTACGCGGGGACTAGCGATCGCTCCTACGAGCAGTACTTC
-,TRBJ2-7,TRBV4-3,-,CASSQDLGGEDCEQYF,TGCGCCAGCAGCCAAGATCTAGGGGGGGAGGATTGCGAGCAGTACTTC
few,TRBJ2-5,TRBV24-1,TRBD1,CATRRTGGEETQYF,TGTGCCACCAGACGGACAGGCGGAGAAGAGACCCAGTACTTC
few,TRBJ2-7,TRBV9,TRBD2,CASSSGGVAGVYEQYF,TGTGCCAGCAGCTCAGGCGGAGTAGCGGGCGTCTACGAGCAGTACTTC
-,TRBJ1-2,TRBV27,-,CASRPGATRGYIF,TGTGCCAGCAGGCCGGGAGCTACTCGGGGCTACATCTTC